The 20 T cell receptor beta chains given below trace back to one sample, sequenced in a study of blood T cell repertoires in COVID-19. Here immunoSEQ multiplex PCR was the method, and the copy in TCRdb shows in-frame clones only, minus some. The sample has some 150,000 clones, approximately 90% seen once. Material: PBMCs or T cells enriched from blood (not recorded which). Receptors originate from a woman in her 30s with acute COVID-19.

This clone was seen a handful of times. This sequence joins TRBV19 and TRBJ2-7, with D uncertain. Trimming pared 3 bases from V and 6 bases from J, leaving 15 bases between. CDR1 is LNHDA and CDR2 is SQIVND in the germline V gene (reference sequence). The CDR3 runs to 14 residues. The CDR3 sequence: CASSMSAEVPEQYF. The CDR3 DNA is TGTGCCAGTAGTATGTCCGCAGAGGTACCCGAGCAGTACTTC. Full variable domain (remainder filled in from reference TRBV19 and TRBJ2-7): DGGITQSPKYLFRKEGQNVTLSCEQNLNHDAMYWYRQDPGQGLRLIYYSQIVNDFQKGDIAEGYSVSREKKESFPLTVTSAQKNPTAFYLCASSMSAEVPEQYFGPGTRLTVT.

The chain uses TRBV20-1 and TRBJ2-1, with D maybe TRBD2 (5 bases). CDR1 DFQATT and CDR2 SNEGSKA come from the germline V gene (reference sequence). The CDR3 is 11 amino acids. The DNA for the CDR3 is TGCAGGCCGGGAACCTACAATGAGCAGTTCTTC. It specifies CRPGTYNEQFF.

V is TRBV7-2 and J is TRBJ1-6, with 7 bases lining up with TRBD1. The J segment lost 7 bases and the V segment lost 2 bases, leaving 8 bases of the junction unmatched. CDR1 is SGHTA and CDR2 is FQGNSA in the germline V gene. This CDR3 region has 16 residues. CDR3 sequence reads: CASSLHAGQRNSPLHF. The CDR3 coding sequence is TGTGCCAGCAGCTTACACGCGGGACAGAGGAATTCACCCCTCCACTTT.

DNA of the CDR3: TGTGCCAGCAGCGCGGGGCCTAGGGCTGAGCAGTTCTTC. Protein sequence: CASSAGPRAEQFF. The rearrangement links TRBV7-9 to TRBJ2-1, with a possible D match to TRBD2 (6 bases). From germline, CDR1 is SEHNR and CDR2 FQNEAQ (reference sequence). Trimming cost V 5 bases and J 9 bases, with 14 bases left between them. The CDR3 consists of 13 residues.

This clone was counted a few times. CDR3 DNA: TGTGCCAGCAGCTTATGGGCGCGGGGGCGGGACAGGGTAGCTAATGAGCAGTTCTTC. Its protein product is CASSLWARGRDRVANEQFF. V is TRBV7-2 and J is TRBJ2-1, with 9 bases fitting TRBD1. With 2 bases clipped from V and 7 bases from J, the junction kept 18 bases outside the gene matches. Germline assignment: CDR1 SGHTA and CDR2 FQGNSA. CDR3 length: 19 amino acids.

This clone has only a few counts. The chain is built from TRBV7-9 and TRBJ2-7; 8 bases map to TRBD1. Trimming cost V 11 bases and J 5 bases; bases outside gene matches: 5. Germline loops: CDR1 SEHNR, CDR2 FQNEAQ (reference sequence). The CDR3 has 11 amino acids. CDR3 region: CAGGQGDEQYF. CDR3 sequence (DNA): TGTGCCGGAGGACAGGGCGACGAGCAGTACTTC.

The CDR3 region has the DNA TGTGCCAGCAGGTACGACAGGGAAGGGTCTGCCACTGAAGCTTTCTTT. Protein: CASRYDREGSATEAFF. The chain employs TRBV6-5 and TRBJ1-1; 7 bases line up with TRBD1. The CDR3 runs to 16 residues. Germline assignment: CDR1 MNHEY and CDR2 SVGAGI. V gave up 6 bases and J gave up 4 bases; unmatched junction bases: 14.

Note on this clone: At one boundary the junction diverges from the germline segment, which might be a read error. This chain connects TRBV27 to TRBJ1-2; D perhaps matches TRBD1 (6 bases). Germline CDR1 reads MNHEY; CDR2 reads SMNVEV (reference sequence). The CDR3 covers 12 residues. The CDR3 nucleotides read TGCGTGACGACAGGATATAACTATGGCTACACCTTC. This encodes CVTTGYNYGYTF.

The chain carries TRBV29-1 and TRBJ2-1, with TRBD2 as a possible D gene (5 bases). With 4 bases removed from V and 6 bases from J, the gap between germline ends came to 10 bases. Germline CDR1 reads SQVTM; CDR2 reads ANQGSEA. The CDR3 spans 12 residues. In nucleotides, the CDR3 is TGCAGCGTTGCCGTACTAGTCAATGAGCAGTTCTTC. Its protein product is CSVAVLVNEQFF.

The gene calls are TRBV10-3 and TRBJ2-2, with D tentatively TRBD2 (6 bases). Looked up from germline, CDR1 is ENHRY and CDR2 is SYGVKD. This CDR3 spans 19 amino acids. V lost 4 bases and J lost 0, with 21 bases in between. CDR3 DNA: TGTGCCATCAGTGTATTTTGGGGACTCGGGACGGCGAACACCGGGGAGCTGTTTTTT. Encoded protein: CAISVFWGLGTANTGELFF.

The V call is TRBV28, the J call TRBJ1-1; TRBD1 might be the D (6 bases). Trimming stripped 6 bases from V and 7 bases from J, with 18 bases between. This CDR3 has 14 residues. The germline V gene encodes CDR1 MDHEN and CDR2 SYDVKM. In DNA form, the CDR3 reads TGTGCCAGCAGCACAATACAGGGCGGAAGTGAAGCTTTCTTT. Translating it yields CASSTIQGGSEAFF. Using reference TRBV28 and TRBJ1-1 for the parts outside the CDR3, the full variable domain is DVKVTQSSRYLVKRTGEKVFLECVQDMDHENMFWYRQDPGLGLRLIYFSYDVKMKEKGDIPEGYSVSREKKERFSLILESASTNQTSMYLCASSTIQGGSEAFFGQGTRLTVV.

V usage is TRBV9 and J usage is TRBJ2-2, with 11 nucleotides matching TRBD2. CDR1 is SGDLS, CDR2 YYNGEE, per germline. With V trimmed by 6 bases and J by 2 bases, 9 bases remained unmatched. The CDR3 runs 17 residues. The CDR3 sequence: CASTAPGTSGNTGELFF. In DNA form, the CDR3 reads TGTGCCAGCACCGCACCCGGGACTAGCGGTAACACCGGGGAGCTGTTTTTT.

The chain joins TRBV18 to TRBJ1-1; 8 nucleotides line up with TRBD1. The ends lost 2 bases at V and 3 bases at J; junction bases unmatched: 8. The CDR3 length is 16 residues. Per germline, CDR1 KGHSH and CDR2 LQKENI. The CDR3 here is CASSPTAGGTDTEAFF. In DNA, the CDR3 is TGTGCCAGCTCACCAACGGCAGGGGGCACCGACACTGAAGCTTTCTTT.

This chain uses TRBV7-9 with TRBJ1-5; TRBD1 aligns across 9 bases. Germline values: CDR1 SEHNR, CDR2 FQNEAQ (reference sequence). V trimming: 5 bases; J trimming: 4 bases; junction bases outside the gene matches: 6. The CDR3 consists of 15 residues. CDR3 bases: TGTGCCAGCAGCCCGGGGACAGGGCTAAATCAGCCCCAGCATTTT. It yields the protein CASSPGTGLNQPQHF.

The chain recombines TRBV30 with TRBJ1-6, with D perhaps TRBD1 (5 bases). The CDR3 is made up of 13 amino acids. Germline loops: CDR1 GTSNPN, CDR2 SVGIG (reference sequence). The germline V and J ends were trimmed by 5 bases and 8 bases, with 13 bases remaining between them. The CDR3 here is CAWVTGGDSPLHF. Here the CDR3 DNA reads TGTGCCTGGGTCACGGGGGGGGATTCACCCCTCCACTTT.

This chain connects TRBV30 to TRBJ2-7, with D maybe TRBD1 (5 bases). This CDR3 has 16 residues. Germline assignment: CDR1 GTSNPN and CDR2 SVGIG (reference sequence). V was pared by 0 bases and J by 3 bases, with 18 bases between. CDR3 DNA sequence: TGTGCCTGGAGTGTTTGGGCAGGGAATGTATTCTACGAGCAGTACTTC. Translation: CAWSVWAGNVFYEQYF.

This chain links TRBV28 with TRBJ2-7; TRBD2 matches at 8 bases. The V and J ends lost 5 bases and 1 base, in that order; junction bases with no gene match: 13. Looked up from germline, CDR1 is MDHEN and CDR2 is SYDVKM. This CDR3 has 17 residues. DNA for the CDR3: TGTGCCAGCAGTGGAGGGAGTATAGCGGGGAATTCCTACGAGCAGTACTTC. Protein: CASSGGSIAGNSYEQYF.

This chain links TRBV9 with TRBJ2-7; 10 nucleotides align to TRBD2. The CDR3 is 14 residues long. Germline V lookup: CDR1 SGDLS, CDR2 YYNGEE. V lost 0 bases and J lost 7; bases outside the gene matches: 4. The CDR3 spells CASSVGLAGVEQYF. In DNA, the CDR3 is TGTGCCAGCAGCGTAGGCCTAGCGGGAGTAGAGCAGTACTTC.

The chain joins TRBV6-5 to TRBJ1-6, with 7 bases that match TRBD1. Germline CDR1 is MNHEY and CDR2 is SVGAGI. The V segment lost 6 bases and the J segment 4 bases; nucleotides outside the gene matches: 3. CDR3 length: 14 amino acids. This chain's CDR3 is CASSPTGYNSPLHF. The CDR3 DNA sequence: TGTGCCAGCAGCCCGACAGGGTATAATTCACCCCTCCACTTT.

The rearrangement uses TRBV12-5 and TRBJ2-3; 10 bases map to TRBD2. The CDR3 has 16 residues. V lost 4 bases and J lost 0; bases outside the gene matches: 4. The germline gives CDR1 LGHNT, CDR2 FRNRAP. The CDR3 protein is CASGSGTSESTDTQYF. In DNA form, the CDR3 reads TGTGCTAGTGGTTCCGGGACTAGCGAGAGCACAGATACGCAGTATTTT.